This T cell receptor (beta chain) emerged from a study of blood T cell repertoires in COVID-19 (dated by TCRdb to about 2020). With respect to the entire study: Samples from collaborators originated in the United States, Italy and Spain and spanned both the acute and convalescent phases of COVID-19. A de-identified subject ID, COVID-19 status, age in years and sex were almost always included in the sample metadata. The samples were drawn from the first 160 participants of the ongoing ImmuneRACE study and from over 950 subjects provided by 6 global collaborators. Where HLA class I and class II types were available, the types were taken from metadata supplied by the sample provider, not from assay-based typing. The repertoires were released in a freely available public database intended as a resource for research on the immune response to SARS-CoV-2. Deeply sampled blood TCRbeta repertoires from subjects exposed to, actively infected with, or recovered from COVID-19 were included in the dataset. The material from the prospective study consisted of cDNA or gDNA derived from T cells, B-cell-depleted T cells, or PBMCs.

With respect to this clone: There is no known antigen for this receptor. Base qualities are not at hand, and no much larger clone is one base apart.

Summary of the overall study and its limitations: Clinical and demographic metadata were provided uncurated, with the amount varying by source and participant.

TCRbeta CDR3 regions were amplified from genomic DNA using the immunoSEQ Assay, a bias-controlled multiplex PCR. The study's own analysis went as follows. The number of nucleated cells in each sample was estimated by amplification of reference gene primers within the assay. Sequence reads were collapsed and filtered to measure the absolute abundance of every unique TCRbeta CDR3 rearrangement. For each sample, productive Simpson clonality was calculated by taking the square root of Simpson's diversity index across productive rearrangements. Sourced from immuneACCESS, this table was stored by TCRdb with only in-frame sequences that have V and J called. A share of the clones is absent; for the studies checked, an unresolved V gene accounts for under half, and the remainder has no known explanation. The DNA was the basis for D and trimming; V, J and clone size are from that table. Counted in this sample were 55,000 to 75,000 clones; around 80% of them appeared once. The leading ten clones occupy around a tenth of the sample.

Each collaborating institution followed its own protocols to collect whole blood in K2EDTA tubes. For TCRbeta analysis, collaborators shipped samples in one of three forms: frozen whole blood, isolated PBMCs, or DNA extracted from either of those sample types. Sequencing used peripheral blood. The sequence was obtained from a human donor in a cohort sampled during active COVID-19.

The nucleotide sequence reads as follows: TGTGCCTGGACCTCGGGTAGCGGGAGAGAGACCCAGTACTTC. It is translated as CAWTSGSGRETQYF. Recombination connected TRBV30 to TRBJ2-5; TRBD2 matches 9 bases in the middle. The CDR3 measures 14 amino acids from cysteine to phenylalanine. Kept here is only the CDR3 DNA, which spans 42 bases and is read in frame from base 1. V is trimmed back by 4 bases and J by 4 bases, and the junction contains 7 bases that no gene match accounts for. CDR1 is given as GTSNPN and CDR2 as SVGIG, both from the germline V gene (reference sequence).